A selection of T cell receptor beta chains follows, all from one sample in a study of T cells in Graves' hyperthyroidism and ophthalmopathy. In TCRdb, the multiplex PCR reads were re-called with MiXCR into one record per CDR3 protein. The table lists about 280,000 distinct CDR3 sequences, less than 30% of them singletons, with about 30% in the top ten. The source material was blood. These receptors originate from a man aged 35 to 55 with Graves' hyperthyroidism that later progressed to Graves' ophthalmopathy. CDR3s leave out the opening cysteine and the closing phenylalanine or tryptophan.

TRBJ2-5,TRBV30,AWSAGLLKLETQY
TRBJ1-3,TRBV28,ASSLTVGNTIY
TRBJ2-2,TRBV2,ASSEAGYKNTGELF
TRBJ2-7,TRBV7-2,ASSLGAQLYEQY
TRBJ1-2,TRBV28,ASSTQGGYT
TRBJ2-2,TRBV4-2,ASSQGKAGARVNTGELF
TRBJ1-5,TRBV12-3/TRBV12-4,ASSFQPPGIYSNQPQH
TRBJ2-7,TRBV4-1,ASSRVTSGVTYEQY
TRBJ1-2,TRBV6-4,ASSPDRDQGYT
TRBJ2-7,TRBV27,ASSKFDRVWEQY
TRBJ1-5,TRBV7-8,ASSRSHRGLNQPQH
TRBJ2-4,TRBV3-1,ASSQDPYGSIQY
TRBJ2-7,TRBV12-3/TRBV12-4,ASSPQRESREQY
TRBJ1-1,TRBV5-1,ASTEQGWAEAF
TRBJ2-7,TRBV10-2,ASRTRTTYEQY
TRBJ1-2,TRBV7-9,ASSLGGNFPSSYGYT
TRBJ2-7,TRBV6-1,ASTEVRPGPYEQY
TRBJ2-5,TRBV5-1,ASSPGTSGSETQY
TRBJ2-7,TRBV5-1,ASGLYRGPGDSYEQY
TRBJ1-2,TRBV28,ASSLYESSYGYT
TRBJ2-7,TRBV5-1,ASSIDRAYEQY
TRBJ2-4,TRBV7-4,ASRLGVAKNIQY
TRBJ1-1,TRBV19,ASSTQEKNTEAF
TRBJ1-5,TRBV18,ASSSDRNNQPQH
TRBJ2-7,TRBV9,TSSATGHGYEQY
TRBJ2-5,TRBV20-1,SARVNLTPETQY
TRBJ2-7,TRBV6-4,ASRGRDEQY
TRBJ2-7,TRBV7-2,ASSSIGEQY
TRBJ1-5,TRBV20-1,SATQGPQPQH
TRBJ1-5,TRBV20-1,SAETGAGTQH
TRBJ1-1,TRBV6-1,ASSRHRTGGLRTEAF
TRBJ2-7,TRBV5-1,ASSLEGRGYEQY
TRBJ2-5,TRBV29-1,SVDPGTEQETQY
TRBJ1-6,TRBV12-3/TRBV12-4,ASSFQQGRPPLH
TRBJ1-5,TRBV29-1,SAYTGGNQPQH
TRBJ2-5,TRBV12-3/TRBV12-4,ASSLDRGAEETQY
TRBJ2-5,TRBV20-1,SARDGTREGLAQY
TRBJ2-7,TRBV12-3/TRBV12-4,ASRPTGDYEQY
TRBJ2-2,TRBV7-3,ASSSYGQGTGELF
TRBJ2-5,TRBV27,ASSLYPGQIVETQY
TRBJ1-2,TRBV30,AWSRQGKGYGYT
TRBJ1-1,TRBV10-3,AIWGGLLNTEAF
TRBJ1-5,TRBV9,ASSVDGSPNQPQH
TRBJ2-5,TRBV12-3/TRBV12-4,ASRFRGAQETQY
TRBJ1-1,TRBV12-3/TRBV12-4,ASSTNSPGAGTEAF
TRBJ1-2,TRBV7-2,ASSRGTPSSGYT
TRBJ1-2,TRBV19,ASSIGAAGSYGYT
TRBJ2-7,TRBV12-3/TRBV12-4,ASSLRDRGRAFFEQY
TRBJ2-5,TRBV4-1,ASSQKRLQETQY
TRBJ2-5,TRBV12-3/TRBV12-4,ASRLSGSGETQY
TRBJ2-3,TRBV18,ASSPEGDTQY
TRBJ2-7,TRBV11-3,ASSSGGRTSGRHEQY
TRBJ2-2,TRBV2,ASSVGTGGLGELF
TRBJ1-2,TRBV25-1,ASSQTGGEGYT
TRBJ2-2,TRBV11-1,ASGGSRVGELF
TRBJ1-1,TRBV6-2/TRBV6-3,ASSPTGADMNTEAF
TRBJ1-2,TRBV19,ASSADGLYGYT
TRBJ1-1,TRBV20-1,SASDRAHEAF